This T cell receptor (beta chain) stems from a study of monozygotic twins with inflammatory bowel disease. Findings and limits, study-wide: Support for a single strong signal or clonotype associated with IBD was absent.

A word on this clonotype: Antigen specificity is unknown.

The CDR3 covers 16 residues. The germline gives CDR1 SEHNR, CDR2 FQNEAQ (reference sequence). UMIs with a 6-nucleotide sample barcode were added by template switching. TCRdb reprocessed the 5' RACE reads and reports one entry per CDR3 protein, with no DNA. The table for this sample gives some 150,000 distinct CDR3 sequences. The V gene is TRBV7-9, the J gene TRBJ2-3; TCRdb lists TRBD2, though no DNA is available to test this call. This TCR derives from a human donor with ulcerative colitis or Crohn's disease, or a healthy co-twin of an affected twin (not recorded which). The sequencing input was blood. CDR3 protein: CASSRYKRDSTDTQYF.